This TCR beta chain emerged from a study of CD8+ T cells in alopecia areata. General study points: Having just one nonresponder leaves the connection between baseline CD8+ expansion and response unresolved. Sequencing of scalp samples also captures resident alphabeta T cells of normal skin.

In germline, CDR1 is SGHDT, CDR2 YYEEEE. Losses at the gene ends were 5 bases for V and 9 bases for J; bases not matched to a gene: 4. The CDR3 has 12 amino acids. Noted treatment: oral pan-JAK inhibitor, 5-10 mg twice daily. Concerning this clone itself: The antigen remains unidentified.

cDNA reverse transcribed from extracted RNA served as the sequencing template. Clones were read by immunoSEQ multiplex PCR, and TCRdb kept only the in-frame ones, dropping some. The sample shows around 100,000 clones, 50% to 75% of them seen only once. This TCR was sampled from a human donor with alopecia areata. The source was CD8+ T cells sorted from blood, collected at week 24, from a patient treated with tofacitinib. The rearrangement joins TRBV5-6 to TRBJ2-1; TRBD2 agrees at 8 bases. For the CDR3, the DNA is TGTGCCAGCAGACGGGAGGGAATTGAGCAGTTCTTC. Encoded protein: CASRREGIEQFF. The complete variable domain, with remaining parts taken from reference TRBV5-6 and TRBJ2-1, reads DAGVTQSPTHLIKTRGQQVTLRCSPKSGHDTVSWYQQALGQGPQFIFQYYEEEERQRGNFPDRFSGHQFPNYSSELNVNALLLGDSALYLCASRREGIEQFFGPGTRLTVL.